This passage covers 15 T cell receptor beta chains from one sample sequenced in a study of pediatric ulcerative colitis (dated by TCRdb to the late 2010s). The library was made by the immunoSEQ multiplex PCR assay. TCRdb provides this immuneACCESS table in a form limited to in-frame rearrangements. Some clones are lacking; in checked studies, under half of them reflect an unresolved V gene, and why the rest are absent is not known. The sample table lists about 36,000 clones, over 80% of them with a count of one. 23% of the sample comes from the top ten. The sequenced sample was blood. These receptors all stem from a girl between 10 and 17 years old with moderate ulcerative colitis.

This clone appeared a single time. The CDR3 loop is CASSLGGNTEAFF. CDR3 in DNA: TGTGCCAGCAGCTTGGGGGGCAACACTGAAGCTTTCTTT. J is TRBJ1-1 and V is TRBV13, with D possibly being TRBD1 (6 bases). V lost 3 bases, J lost 2 bases, and 7 bases lay in between. There are 13 residues in the CDR3. The germline CDR1 and CDR2 sequences are PRHDT and FYEKMQ (reference sequence).

The chain recombines TRBV19 with TRBJ2-6, with D unclear. The V gene lost 5 bases and the J gene lost 0 bases, with 5 bases spanning the gap. The CDR3 is 14 amino acids. Germline V gene sequence: CDR1 LNHDA, CDR2 SQIVND (reference sequence). The CDR3 DNA follows: TGTGCCAGTAGTCTCGACTCTGGGGCCAACGTCCTGACTTTC. Translated, it gives CASSLDSGANVLTF.

J is TRBJ2-2 and V is TRBV2; a possible D gene is TRBD2 (6 bases). V lost 8 bases to trimming and J lost 4 bases, with 14 bases between them. The CDR3 is 14 residues long. Germline V gives CDR1 SNHLY, CDR2 FYNNEI. In nucleotides, the CDR3 is TGTGCCAGCCGCGGCGGGACTTTCACCGGGGAGCTGTTTTTT. This translates into CASRGGTFTGELFF.

The chain carries TRBV28 and TRBJ1-5; D call uncertain. Trimming cost V 3 bases and J 5 bases, with 2 bases left between them. Germline lookup yields CDR1 MDHEN and CDR2 SYDVKM. CDR3 length equals 11 residues. The CDR3: CASSLDQPQHF. CDR3 nucleotide sequence: TGTGCCAGCAGTTTGGATCAGCCCCAGCATTTT.

The chain carries TRBV2 and TRBJ1-1; 9 positions agree with TRBD1. The germline V gene encodes CDR1 SNHLY and CDR2 FYNNEI. Trimming removed 5 bases from V and 1 base from J; junction bases left unmatched: 11. The CDR3 contains 17 residues. This CDR3 reads CASSPGTGSAGNTEAFF. The CDR3 nucleotides are TGTGCCAGCAGTCCCGGGACAGGGTCCGCTGGGAACACTGAAGCTTTCTTT.

The chain recombines TRBV27 with TRBJ1-3, with a tentative D call TRBD1 (5 bases). V lost 6 bases and J 2 bases, leaving 11 bases between the germline ends. Germline V gene sequence: CDR1 MNHEY, CDR2 SMNVEV (reference sequence). The length of the CDR3 is 14 residues. CDR3 nucleotides: TGTGCCAGCAGCAACCAGGGCCCTGGAAACACCATATATTTT. Translation gives CASSNQGPGNTIYF.

The chain combines TRBV7-9 with TRBJ2-3; D is uncertain. The CDR3 has 10 residues. V was clipped by 11 bases and J by 0 bases, with 3 bases between them. Per the germline V gene, CDR1 is SEHNR and CDR2 is FQNEAQ (reference sequence). CDR3: CAWSTDTQYF. The CDR3 nucleotides read TGTGCCTGGAGCACAGATACGCAGTATTTT.

The rearrangement uses TRBV9 and TRBJ1-6; perhaps TRBD1 as D (5 bases). The V and J ends lost 3 bases and 9 bases respectively, with 16 bases between them. This CDR3 is 15 amino acids long. From germline, CDR1 is SGDLS and CDR2 YYNGEE. For the CDR3, the DNA is TGTGCCAGCAGCGAGAGCCTAGGGGCGACTTCACCCCTCCACTTT. Translated, it gives CASSESLGATSPLHF.

The chain joins TRBV5-6 to TRBJ1-3, with D possibly TRBD1 on 5 matching bases. V lost 7 bases and J 0 bases, leaving 17 bases between the germline ends. The CDR3 length is 16 residues. Per germline, CDR1 SGHDT and CDR2 YYEEEE. The CDR3 DNA reads TGTGCCAGCGAGCATTGGGACGAGAGCTCTGGAAACACCATATATTTT. Amino acid sequence: CASEHWDESSGNTIYF.

This clone is judged medium-sized (0.01 to 0.1%). CDR3 residues: CASSDLHTGDLGTYEQYF. CDR3 coding DNA: TGTGCCAGCTCAGACCTACATACGGGGGACTTAGGCACCTACGAGCAGTACTTC. The chain couples TRBV18 to TRBJ2-7; D possibly corresponds to TRBD2 (6 bases). The germline V gene has CDR1 KGHSH and CDR2 LQKENI. This CDR3 comprises 18 residues. Trimming removed 5 bases at V and 2 bases at J, with 25 bases between.

This clone was observed once. The J gene is TRBJ2-5, the V gene TRBV2; TRBD1 is a possible D gene (5 bases). V was pared by 7 bases and J by 5 bases, with 14 bases between. Germline-derived CDR1 and CDR2 are SNHLY and FYNNEI. The CDR3 spans 13 residues. The CDR3 loop reads CASTYTKGETQYF. The CDR3 DNA reads TGTGCCAGCACCTACACAAAGGGGGAGACCCAGTACTTC.

This chain links TRBV19 with TRBJ2-3; D gene unclear. The CDR3 runs to 15 residues. CDR1 and CDR2 (germline): LNHDA, SQIVND (reference sequence). V was shortened by 9 bases and J by 0 bases, with 16 bases between the two germline ends. The CDR3 protein is CASAGLPLSTDTQYF. The CDR3 DNA reads as TGTGCCAGCGCCGGATTACCACTAAGCACAGATACGCAGTATTTT.

The chain links TRBV27 to TRBJ1-5; 9 bases are shared with TRBD1. CDR3 length: 17 amino acids. The V and J ends lost 3 bases and 1 base, in that order; junction bases with no gene match: 7. Germline CDR1 reads MNHEY; CDR2 reads SMNVEV (reference sequence). CDR3 loop: CASSFAAGQGSNQPQHF. CDR3 nucleotide sequence: TGTGCCAGCAGTTTTGCCGCGGGACAGGGAAGCAATCAGCCCCAGCATTTT.

In this sample, this clone is medium-sized. The rearrangement links TRBV18 to TRBJ1-3; TRBD1 agrees at 11 bases. Germline CDR1 reads KGHSH; CDR2 reads LQKENI. The CDR3 runs 17 residues. With 3 bases clipped from V and 0 bases from J, the junction kept 4 bases outside the gene matches. The CDR3 sequence is CASSPRTGGNSGNTIYF. The CDR3 region has the DNA TGTGCCAGCTCACCGAGGACAGGGGGCAACTCTGGAAACACCATATATTTT. Looking up the rest from reference TRBV18 and TRBJ1-3 gives the full variable domain: NAGVMQNPRHLVRRRGQEARLRCSPMKGHSHVYWYRQLPEEGLKFMVYLQKENIIDESGMPKERFSAEFPKEGPSILRIQQVVRGDSAAYFCASSPRTGGNSGNTIYFGEGSWLTVV.

V is TRBV7-9 and J is TRBJ1-1; 8 nucleotides align to TRBD1. The V gene end was trimmed by 5 bases and the J gene end by 6 bases; junction bases not matched to a gene: 8. The CDR3 spans 14 residues. Germline V gene sequence: CDR1 SEHNR, CDR2 FQNEAQ (reference sequence). CDR3 sequence: CASSPDRGSSEAFF. CDR3 bases: TGTGCCAGCAGCCCCGACAGGGGCAGCTCTGAAGCTTTCTTT.